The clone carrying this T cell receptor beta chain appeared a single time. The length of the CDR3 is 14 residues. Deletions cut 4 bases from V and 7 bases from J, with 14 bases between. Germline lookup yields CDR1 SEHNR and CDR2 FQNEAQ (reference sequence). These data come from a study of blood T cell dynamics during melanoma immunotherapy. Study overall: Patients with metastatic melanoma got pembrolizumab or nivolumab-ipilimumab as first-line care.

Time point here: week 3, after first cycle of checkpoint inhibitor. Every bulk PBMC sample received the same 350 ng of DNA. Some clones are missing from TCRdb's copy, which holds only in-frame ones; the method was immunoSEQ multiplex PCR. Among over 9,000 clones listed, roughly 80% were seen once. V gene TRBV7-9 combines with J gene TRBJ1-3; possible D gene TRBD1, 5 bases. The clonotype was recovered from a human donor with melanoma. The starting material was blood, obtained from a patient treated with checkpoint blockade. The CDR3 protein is CASSSLLRGNTIYF. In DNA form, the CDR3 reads TGTGCCAGCAGCTCGCTGCTTCGGGGGAACACCATATATTTT.